One and the same sample provided the 18 T cell receptor beta chains below, sequenced in a study of cytomegalovirus exposure and HLA in healthy donors. The PCR employed 60 Vbeta primers together with 13 Jbeta primers. Assay used: immunoSEQ multiplex PCR; TCRdb lists only in-frame clones, some missing. The table lists about 160,000 clones, approximately 78% of them singletons. Specimen: PBMCs. These receptors were collected from a male donor in good health and CMV-seronegative.

A word on this clone: Other DNA sequences in the sample encode the same CDR3. The chain combines TRBV9 with TRBJ2-5, with no clear D. CDR1 is SGDLS and CDR2 is YYNGEE in the germline V gene. V was trimmed by 0 bases and J by 2 bases, leaving 5 bases between them. This CDR3 has 13 residues. CDR3 sequence (DNA): TGTGCCAGCAGCGTAGGGGCTCAAGAGACCCAGTACTTC. Protein sequence: CASSVGAQETQYF.

The chain combines TRBV27 with TRBJ1-1; D is possibly TRBD1 (5 bases). Germline CDR1 is MNHEY and CDR2 is SMNVEV (reference sequence). The CDR3 totals 13 residues. V was shortened by 3 bases and J by 10 bases, with 15 bases between the two germline ends. CDR3 in DNA: TGTGCCAGCAGTTTTTCTACTGGGGGGGTAGCTTTCTTT. Protein product: CASSFSTGGVAFF.

The J gene is TRBJ1-1, the V gene TRBV28; 10 bases match TRBD1. J lost 6 bases, V lost 5 bases, and 15 bases had no gene match. Germline lookup yields CDR1 MDHEN and CDR2 SYDVKM. The CDR3 length is 17 residues. The chain's CDR3 is CASSPSPGTGDGAEAFF. The CDR3 nucleotides are TGTGCCAGCAGTCCATCACCCGGGACAGGGGATGGGGCTGAAGCTTTCTTT.

This sequence joins TRBV6-6 and TRBJ2-2; unclear D gene. The CDR3 totals 16 residues. V lost 2 bases to trimming and J lost 1 base, with 11 bases between them. Germline CDR1 is MNHNY and CDR2 is SVGAGI (reference sequence). The CDR3 spells CASSYPLGGNTGELFF. In DNA form, the CDR3 reads TGTGCCAGCAGTTACCCCCTAGGTGGGAACACCGGGGAGCTGTTTTTT.

V gene TRBV5-6 combines with J gene TRBJ2-3; D is possibly TRBD1 (5 bases). The CDR3 runs to 15 residues. V dropped 2 bases and J dropped 2 bases, with 12 bases sitting between them. Per the germline V gene, CDR1 is SGHDT and CDR2 is YYEEEE. CDR3 amino acids: CASSFVQGTTDTQYF. The DNA of the CDR3 is TGTGCCAGCAGCTTTGTTCAGGGAACCACAGATACGCAGTATTTT.

V usage is TRBV5-4 and J usage is TRBJ2-1, with D uncertain. V shed 4 bases and J shed 0 bases, with 11 bases lying between them. Germline CDR1 is SGHNT and CDR2 is YYREEE (reference sequence). This CDR3 has 15 residues. For the CDR3, the DNA is TGTGCCAGCAGCAAGCAGGCCTCCTCCTACAATGAGCAGTTCTTC. It specifies CASSKQASSYNEQFF.

For this clone: Its ends do not fully match the called genes, so a read error is possible. The CDR3: CACRGQNEKLFF. CDR3 nucleotide sequence: TGTGCCTGCAGGGGGCAGAATGAAAAACTGTTTTTT. The rearrangement links TRBV6-4 to TRBJ1-4, with TRBD1 matching 8 bases. The CDR3 totals 12 residues. Per germline, CDR1 MRHNA and CDR2 SNTAGT.

This clone was detected only once. The gene calls are TRBV18 and TRBJ2-2; 7 bases are shared with TRBD1. The germline V gene encodes CDR1 KGHSH and CDR2 LQKENI. The CDR3 runs to 13 residues. After removal of 6 bases from V and 5 bases from J, the junction contained 3 bases not matched to a gene. Here the CDR3 reads CASSPTGTGELFF. The CDR3 nucleotides are TGTGCCAGCTCGCCGACAGGGACCGGGGAGCTGTTTTTT.

The DNA of the CDR3 is TGTGCCAGCCGTGAGGGTCGACAGGGGAATTCACCCCTCCACTTT. Protein sequence: CASREGRQGNSPLHF. The V and J genes are TRBV5-8 and TRBJ1-6; 8 positions agree with TRBD1. From germline, CDR1 is SGHTS and CDR2 YDEGEE. The CDR3 sequence is 15 residues long. J was trimmed by 7 bases and V by 7 bases; bases with no gene match: 10.

The V call is TRBV15, the J call TRBJ2-1, with 11 positions matching TRBD2. This CDR3 region has 18 residues. J gave up 0 bases and V 0 bases, and 4 bases lay outside the gene matches. CDR1 LNHNV and CDR2 YYDKDF come from the germline V gene (reference sequence). The CDR3 nucleotides read TGTGCCACCAGCAGAGAAGGACTAGCGGGTAGCTCCTACAATGAGCAGTTCTTC. Residues: CATSREGLAGSSYNEQFF.

This sequence joins TRBV2 and TRBJ1-5; TRBD1 is a possible D gene (6 bases). Germline V gene data show CDR1 as SNHLY and CDR2 as FYNNEI. The CDR3 has 12 residues. The V gene lost 5 bases and the J gene lost 5 bases, with 7 bases spanning the gap. CDR3 DNA: TGTGCCAGCAGTCCAGGGGATCAGCCCCAGCATTTT. Translating gives CASSPGDQPQHF.

This clone came up once. V usage is TRBV7-3 and J usage is TRBJ2-3; 15 nucleotides agree with TRBD2. The CDR3 is 18 residues long. Germline CDR1 is SGHTA and CDR2 is FQGTGA. V was clipped by 3 bases and J by 3 bases; unmatched bases: 7. The CDR3 region is CASSFTAGTSGGTDTQYF. The CDR3 region has the DNA TGTGCCAGCAGCTTCACCGCCGGGACTAGCGGGGGGACAGATACGCAGTATTTT.

The chain uses TRBV18 and TRBJ2-5, with D possibly being TRBD2 (6 bases). The CDR3 spans 16 residues. Trimming shortened V by 0 bases and J by 5 bases, and 16 bases separated the two germline ends. Germline V gene lookup returns CDR1 KGHSH and CDR2 LQKENI. The CDR3 sequence: CASSPPRAGKKETQYF. CDR3 nucleotides: TGTGCCAGCTCACCACCGCGGGCGGGGAAAAAGGAGACCCAGTACTTC. The full variable domain, with the rest looked up from reference TRBV18 and TRBJ2-5, is NAGVMQNPRHLVRRRGQEARLRCSPMKGHSHVYWYRQLPEEGLKFMVYLQKENIIDESGMPKERFSAEFPKEGPSILRIQQVVRGDSAAYFCASSPPRAGKKETQYFGPGTRLLVL.

About this clone itself: The sample holds other DNA sequences that translate to the same CDR3. The chain combines TRBV7-2 with TRBJ2-7; D is perhaps TRBD2 (7 bases). The CDR3 consists of 16 residues. The V gene lost 4 bases and the J gene lost 2 bases, with 18 bases spanning the gap. The germline CDR1 and CDR2 sequences are SGHTA and FQGNSA. CDR3 nucleotides: TGTGCCAGCAGCTCAAAGGGGGGGGTATCCACCTACGAGCAGTACTTC. It specifies CASSSKGGVSTYEQYF.

The table lists this clone with a count of one. The chain employs TRBV5-6 and TRBJ2-1, with 16 bases matching TRBD2. Per germline, CDR1 SGHDT and CDR2 YYEEEE. V was clipped by 4 bases and J by 6 bases; unmatched bases: 7. The CDR3 covers 17 residues. Written as DNA, the CDR3 is TGTGCCAGCAGCCTGGGACTAGCGGGGGGGCATCGCAATGAGCAGTTCTTC. This gives the protein CASSLGLAGGHRNEQFF.

The genes are TRBV6-6 and TRBJ2-7, with D unclear. Per the germline V gene, CDR1 is MNHNY and CDR2 is SVGAGI (reference sequence). There are 14 residues in the CDR3. The V end was cut by 7 bases, the J end by 0 bases, with 13 bases between. The CDR3 region is CASTSQRDSYEQYF. The CDR3 bases are TGTGCCAGCACCTCACAGAGAGACTCCTACGAGCAGTACTTC.

The chain couples TRBV5-1 to TRBJ1-5; 9 nucleotides align to TRBD1. From germline, CDR1 is SGHRS and CDR2 YFSETQ. CDR3 length: 16 residues. Trimming at V came to 4 bases and at J to 4 bases, leaving 9 bases not matched to a gene. The CDR3 bases are TGCGCCAGCAGCCCCGGGACAGGGTTTCGGAATCAGCCCCAGCATTTT. It is translated as CASSPGTGFRNQPQHF.

The V gene is TRBV5-1, the J gene TRBJ2-5, with D possibly being TRBD1 (6 bases). Trimming cost V 2 bases and J 5 bases, with 13 bases left between them. CDR1 and CDR2 from the germline V gene are SGHRS and YFSETQ. CDR3 length: 14 residues. The CDR3 protein is CASSFPGDRETQYF. The CDR3 coding sequence is TGCGCCAGCAGCTTCCCAGGGGATAGGGAGACCCAGTACTTC.